This T cell receptor beta chain was sequenced in a study of cytomegalovirus exposure and HLA in healthy donors. Study-level background: Findings of an earlier analysis included 117 million unique TCR beta sequences from some 180 million T cells. Findings and limits, study-wide: Common viral pathogens were later found to be apparently linked to several of the most significant clusters. Highly shared variants forming one cluster were likely a sequencing artifact.

On this clone: Antigen: not known.

The CDR3 loop spans 18 amino acids. Losses at the gene ends were 3 bases for V and 1 base for J; bases not matched to a gene: 11. Per the germline V gene, CDR1 is SGDLS and CDR2 is YYNGEE. Use of 60 Vbeta and 13 Jbeta primers characterized the PCR. Sequencing used immunoSEQ multiplex PCR; TCRdb keeps in-frame clones, though not all of them. The table has about 130,000 clones, approximately 84% seen once. This sequence originates from a woman aged 40-49 years in good health and CMV-seronegative. The sequencing sample was made of PBMCs. The chain recombines TRBV9 with TRBJ2-3, with 10 bases matching TRBD2. CDR3 in amino acids: CASSATSGTSLGTDTQYF. The CDR3 region has the DNA TGTGCCAGCAGCGCAACTAGCGGGACGTCCCTAGGCACAGATACGCAGTATTTT.